This T cell receptor (beta chain) derives from a study of cytomegalovirus exposure and HLA in healthy donors. Overall study results and limits: As was reported, the classifier diagnosed cytomegalovirus status with high specificity and sensitivity. For most TCR sequences rarity was the rule, although some public TCRs occurred in many donors.

With 4 bases removed from V and 0 bases from J, the gap between germline ends came to 10 bases. This CDR3 is built from 14 residues. CDR1 is MGHRA and CDR2 is YSYEKL in the germline V gene. Generated by immunoSEQ multiplex PCR, the TCRdb table keeps only in-frame clones and is missing some. The repertoire consists of 200,000 to 300,000 clones, with 80% to 90% occurring once and the leading ten covering less than 3%. Worth noting for this clone: No antigen is known for it.

V gene TRBV4-1 combines with J gene TRBJ2-7; D remains unclear. The receptor comes from a man in his late teens or twenties in good health and CMV-seronegative. Sample: PBMCs. The CDR3 loop reads CASSLHISSYEQYF. Written as DNA, the CDR3 is TGCGCCAGCAGCCTGCACATCTCCTCCTACGAGCAGTACTTC.